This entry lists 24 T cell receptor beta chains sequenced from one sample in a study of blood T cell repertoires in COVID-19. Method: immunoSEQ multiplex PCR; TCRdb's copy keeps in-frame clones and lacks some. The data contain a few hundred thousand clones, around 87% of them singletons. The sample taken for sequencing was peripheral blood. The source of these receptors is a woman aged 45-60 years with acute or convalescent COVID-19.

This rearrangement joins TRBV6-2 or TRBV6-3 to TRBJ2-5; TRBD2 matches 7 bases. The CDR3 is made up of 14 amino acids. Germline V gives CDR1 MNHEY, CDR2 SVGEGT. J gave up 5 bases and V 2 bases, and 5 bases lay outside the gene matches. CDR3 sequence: CASSYGGGRETQYF. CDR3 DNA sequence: TGTGCCAGCAGTTACGGGGGAGGGAGGGAGACCCAGTACTTC.

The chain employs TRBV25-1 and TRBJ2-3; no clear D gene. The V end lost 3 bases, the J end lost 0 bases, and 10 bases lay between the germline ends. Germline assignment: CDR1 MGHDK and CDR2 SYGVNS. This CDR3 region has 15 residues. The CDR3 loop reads CASSEGVRSTDTQYF. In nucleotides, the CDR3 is TGTGCCAGCAGTGAGGGCGTACGAAGCACAGATACGCAGTATTTT.

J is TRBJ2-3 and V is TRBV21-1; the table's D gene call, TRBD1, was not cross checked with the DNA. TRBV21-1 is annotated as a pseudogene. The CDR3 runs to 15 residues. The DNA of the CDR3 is TGTGCCAGCCCAATTTACAGGGGGCGGTCAGATACGCAGTATTTT. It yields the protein CASPIYRGRSDTQYF.

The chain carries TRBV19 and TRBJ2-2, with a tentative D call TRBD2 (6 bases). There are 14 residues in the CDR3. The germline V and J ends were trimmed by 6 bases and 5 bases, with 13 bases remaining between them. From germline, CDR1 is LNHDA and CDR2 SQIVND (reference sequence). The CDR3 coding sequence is TGTGCCAGTAGCGAAACTAGCAAAACCGGGGAGCTGTTTTTT. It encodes CASSETSKTGELFF.

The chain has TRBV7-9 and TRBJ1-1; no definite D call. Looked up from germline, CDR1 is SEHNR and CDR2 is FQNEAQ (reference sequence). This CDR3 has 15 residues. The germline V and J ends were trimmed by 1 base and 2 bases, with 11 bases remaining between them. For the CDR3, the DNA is TGTGCCAGCAGCTTAGAGTGGGGAGGAAACACTGAAGCTTTCTTT. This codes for CASSLEWGGNTEAFF. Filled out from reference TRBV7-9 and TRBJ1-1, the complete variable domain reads DTGVSQNPRHKITKRGQNVTFRCDPISEHNRLYWYRQTLGQGPEFLTYFQNEAQLEKSRLLSDRFSAERPKGSFSTLEIQRTEQGDSAMYLCASSLEWGGNTEAFFGQGTRLTVV.

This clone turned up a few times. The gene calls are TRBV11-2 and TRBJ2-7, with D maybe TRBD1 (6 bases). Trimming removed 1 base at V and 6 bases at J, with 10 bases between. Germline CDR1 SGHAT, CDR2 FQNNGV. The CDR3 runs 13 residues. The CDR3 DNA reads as TGTGCCAGCAGCTTAGGAACCAGGGGCGAGCAGTACTTC. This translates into CASSLGTRGEQYF.

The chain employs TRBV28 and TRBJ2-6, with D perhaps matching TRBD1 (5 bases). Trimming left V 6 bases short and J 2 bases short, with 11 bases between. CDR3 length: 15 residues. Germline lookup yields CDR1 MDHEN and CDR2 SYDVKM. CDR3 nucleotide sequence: TGTGCCAGCAGCCCATCAGGGACTGGGGCCAACGTCCTGACTTTC. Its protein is CASSPSGTGANVLTF.

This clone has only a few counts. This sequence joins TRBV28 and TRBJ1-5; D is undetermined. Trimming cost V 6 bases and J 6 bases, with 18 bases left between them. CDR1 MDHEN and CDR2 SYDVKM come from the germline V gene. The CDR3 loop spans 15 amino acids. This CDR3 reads CASRERQTGLQPQHF. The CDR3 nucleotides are TGTGCCAGCAGGGAAAGACAAACTGGGCTTCAGCCCCAGCATTTT. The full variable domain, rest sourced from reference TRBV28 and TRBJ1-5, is DVKVTQSSRYLVKRTGEKVFLECVQDMDHENMFWYRQDPGLGLRLIYFSYDVKMKEKGDIPEGYSVSREKKERFSLILESASTNQTSMYLCASRERQTGLQPQHFGDGTRLSIL.

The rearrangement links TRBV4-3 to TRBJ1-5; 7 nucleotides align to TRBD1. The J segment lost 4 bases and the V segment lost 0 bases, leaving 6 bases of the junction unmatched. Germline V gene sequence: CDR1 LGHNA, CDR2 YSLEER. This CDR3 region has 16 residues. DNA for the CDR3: TGCGCCAGCAGCCAAGATCCGCCAGGGGGTAATCAGCCCCAGCATTTT. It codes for CASSQDPPGGNQPQHF.

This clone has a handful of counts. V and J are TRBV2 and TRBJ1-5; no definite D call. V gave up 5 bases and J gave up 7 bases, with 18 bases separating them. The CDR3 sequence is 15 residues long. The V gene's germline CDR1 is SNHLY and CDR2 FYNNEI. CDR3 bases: TGTGCCAGCAGTACGTCAGGAGGGTCGCGCCAGCCCCAGCATTTT. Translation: CASSTSGGSRQPQHF.

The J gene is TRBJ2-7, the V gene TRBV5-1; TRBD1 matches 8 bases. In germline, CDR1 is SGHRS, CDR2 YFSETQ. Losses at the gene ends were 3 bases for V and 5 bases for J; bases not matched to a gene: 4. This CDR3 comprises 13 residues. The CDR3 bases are TGCGCCAGCAGCTCGACAGGGGACCACGAGCAGTACTTC. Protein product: CASSSTGDHEQYF.

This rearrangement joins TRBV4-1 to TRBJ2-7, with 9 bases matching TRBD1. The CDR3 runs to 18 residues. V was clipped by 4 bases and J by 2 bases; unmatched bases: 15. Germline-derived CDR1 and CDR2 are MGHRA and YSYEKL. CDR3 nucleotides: TGCGCCAGCAGCCTCTCGGGGGGACAGGGAGCATTTCCCTACGAGCAGTACTTC. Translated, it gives CASSLSGGQGAFPYEQYF.

DNA for the CDR3: TGTGCCACCAGCAGAGATAGTCGCGGGAGCCACAATGAGCAGTTCTTC. Residues: CATSRDSRGSHNEQFF. The gene calls are TRBV15 and TRBJ2-1; 7 bases match TRBD2. The V segment lost 0 bases and the J segment 5 bases; nucleotides outside the gene matches: 7. Germline V gives CDR1 LNHNV, CDR2 YYDKDF (reference sequence). The CDR3 is 16 amino acids.

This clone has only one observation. The CDR3, as DNA: TGTGCCAGTCAAAGGGGCCATCCCTATGGCTACACCTTC. Translating it yields CASQRGHPYGYTF. The chain is built from TRBV19 and TRBJ1-2, with D possibly matching TRBD1 (5 bases). Per the germline V gene, CDR1 is LNHDA and CDR2 is SQIVND (reference sequence). This CDR3 is built from 13 residues. Deletions cut 8 bases from V and 4 bases from J, with 14 bases between.

In DNA form, the CDR3 reads TGTGCCAGCAGCGCCTGGCCAGGCCGGAACACTGAAGCTTTCTTT. Translated, it gives CASSAWPGRNTEAFF. This chain joins TRBV9 and TRBJ1-1; D is uncertain. Germline assignment: CDR1 SGDLS and CDR2 YYNGEE. Trimming shortened V by 3 bases and J by 1 base, and 13 bases separated the two germline ends. This CDR3 has 15 amino acids.

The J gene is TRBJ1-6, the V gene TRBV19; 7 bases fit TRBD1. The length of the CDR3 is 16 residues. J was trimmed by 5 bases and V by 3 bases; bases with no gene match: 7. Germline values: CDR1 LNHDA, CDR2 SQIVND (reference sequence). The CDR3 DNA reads TGTGCCAGTAGTATCCGGGACAGTCTGCATAATTCACCCCTCCACTTT. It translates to CASSIRDSLHNSPLHF. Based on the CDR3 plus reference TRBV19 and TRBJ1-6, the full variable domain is DGGITQSPKYLFRKEGQNVTLSCEQNLNHDAMYWYRQDPGQGLRLIYYSQIVNDFQKGDIAEGYSVSREKKESFPLTVTSAQKNPTAFYLCASSIRDSLHNSPLHFGNGTRLTVT.

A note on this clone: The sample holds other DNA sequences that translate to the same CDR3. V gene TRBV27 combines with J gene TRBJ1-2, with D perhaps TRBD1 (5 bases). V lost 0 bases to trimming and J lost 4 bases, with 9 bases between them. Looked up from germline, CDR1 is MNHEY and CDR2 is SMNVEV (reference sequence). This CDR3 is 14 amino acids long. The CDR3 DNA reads TGTGCCAGCAGTTTATCTCGAGACAGCTATGGCTACACCTTC. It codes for CASSLSRDSYGYTF.

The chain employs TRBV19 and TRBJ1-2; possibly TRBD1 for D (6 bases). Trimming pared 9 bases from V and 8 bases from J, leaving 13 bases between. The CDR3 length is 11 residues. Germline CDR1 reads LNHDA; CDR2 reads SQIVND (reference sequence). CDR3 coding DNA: TGTGCCAGCCGAACAGGGCAAGGCTACACCTTC. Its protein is CASRTGQGYTF.

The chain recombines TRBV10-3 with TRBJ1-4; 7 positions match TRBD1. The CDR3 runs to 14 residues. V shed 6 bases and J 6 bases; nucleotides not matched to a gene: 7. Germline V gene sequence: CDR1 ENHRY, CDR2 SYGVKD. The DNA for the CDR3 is TGTGCCATCAGACCTTCAGGGGGTTATGAAAAACTGTTTTTT. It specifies CAIRPSGGYEKLFF.

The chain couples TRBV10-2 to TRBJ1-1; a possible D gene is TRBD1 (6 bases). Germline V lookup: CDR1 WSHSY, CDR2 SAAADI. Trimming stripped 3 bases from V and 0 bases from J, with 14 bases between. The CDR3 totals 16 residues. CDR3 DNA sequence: TGCGCCAGCAGTGAAAGGCCAGGGGTGATGAACACTGAAGCTTTCTTT. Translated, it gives CASSERPGVMNTEAFF.

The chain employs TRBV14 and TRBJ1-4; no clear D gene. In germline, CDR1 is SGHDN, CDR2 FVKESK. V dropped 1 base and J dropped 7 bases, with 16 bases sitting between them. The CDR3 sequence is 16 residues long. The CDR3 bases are TGTGCCAGCAGCCAAGTCCTCTTGGCGGATCGTGAAAAACTGTTTTTT. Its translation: CASSQVLLADREKLFF.

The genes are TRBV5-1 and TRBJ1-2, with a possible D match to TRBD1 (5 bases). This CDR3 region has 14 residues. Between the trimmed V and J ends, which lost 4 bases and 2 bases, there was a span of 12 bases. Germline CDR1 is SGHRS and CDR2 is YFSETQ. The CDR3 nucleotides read TGCGCCAGCAGCGATAGGGGAATCAACTATGGCTACACCTTC. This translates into CASSDRGINYGYTF.

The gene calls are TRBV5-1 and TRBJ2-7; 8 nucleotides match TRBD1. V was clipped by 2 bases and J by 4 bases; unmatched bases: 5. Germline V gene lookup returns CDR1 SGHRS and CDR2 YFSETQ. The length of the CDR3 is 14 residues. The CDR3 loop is CASSFGTGLYEQYF. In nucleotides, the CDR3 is TGCGCCAGCAGCTTCGGGACAGGCCTTTACGAGCAGTACTTC.

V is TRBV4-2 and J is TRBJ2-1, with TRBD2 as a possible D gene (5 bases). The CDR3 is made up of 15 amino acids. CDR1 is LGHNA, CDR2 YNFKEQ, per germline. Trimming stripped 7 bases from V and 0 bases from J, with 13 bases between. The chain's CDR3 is CASKGSDSSYNEQFF. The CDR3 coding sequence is TGTGCCAGCAAGGGTAGCGATAGCTCCTACAATGAGCAGTTCTTC.